The clone carrying this T cell receptor beta chain was counted ten times or more. Its antigen is currently unknown. The sequenced fragment ends 3 residues before the CDR3 boundary, so the rest is inferred from the germline J gene. Assay: immunoSEQ multiplex PCR; the TCRdb copy retains only in-frame clones and omits some. Observed in the sample are around 45,000 clones, none of them singletons. The CDR3 has 14 residues. Trimming took 3 bases from V and 5 from J, leaving 16 bases between them. Germline CDR1 GTSNPN, CDR2 SVGIG (reference sequence). This entry is derived from a study of T cell clonality in common variable immunodeficiency. Points from the study as a whole: Reportedly, TCR beta sequences from common variable immunodeficiency showed fewer deletions and N-nucleotide insertions. CVID subjects had higher TCRbeta clonality than healthy controls, most marked in about a third.

Most patients and controls had Caucasian heritage. This clonotype originated in a person aged 18 to 75 in good health. The sample taken for sequencing was peripheral blood mononuclear cells. The rearrangement uses TRBV30 and TRBJ1-1, with D perhaps TRBD1 (5 bases). The CDR3 reads CAWRPRGTGTEAFF. The CDR3 DNA, read in part, is TGTGCCTGGAGACCGCGGGGGACGGGGACTGAA.